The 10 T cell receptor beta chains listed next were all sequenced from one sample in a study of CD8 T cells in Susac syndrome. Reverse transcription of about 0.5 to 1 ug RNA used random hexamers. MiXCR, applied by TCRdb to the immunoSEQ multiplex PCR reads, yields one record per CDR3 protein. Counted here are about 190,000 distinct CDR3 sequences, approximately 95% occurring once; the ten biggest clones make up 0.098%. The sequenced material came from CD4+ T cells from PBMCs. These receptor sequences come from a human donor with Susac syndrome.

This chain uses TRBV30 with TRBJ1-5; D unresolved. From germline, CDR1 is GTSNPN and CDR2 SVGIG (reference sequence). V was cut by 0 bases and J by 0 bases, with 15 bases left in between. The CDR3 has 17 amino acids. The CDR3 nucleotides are TGTGCCTGGAGTGTATTGTATGGCGACGGTAGCAATCAGCCCCAGCATTTT. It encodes CAWSVLYGDGSNQPQHF.

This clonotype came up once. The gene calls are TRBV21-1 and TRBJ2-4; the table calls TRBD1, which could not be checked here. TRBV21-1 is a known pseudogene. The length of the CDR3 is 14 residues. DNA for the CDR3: TGTGCCAGCAGATTCAGGGTTGCCAAAAACATTCAGTACTTC. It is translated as CASRFRVAKNIQYF.

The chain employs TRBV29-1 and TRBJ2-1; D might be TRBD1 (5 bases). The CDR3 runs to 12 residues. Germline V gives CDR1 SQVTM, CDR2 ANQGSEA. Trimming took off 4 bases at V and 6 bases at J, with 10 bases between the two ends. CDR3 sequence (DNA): TGCAGCGTTGTAAGGGGAATCAATGAGCAGTTCTTC. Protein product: CSVVRGINEQFF.

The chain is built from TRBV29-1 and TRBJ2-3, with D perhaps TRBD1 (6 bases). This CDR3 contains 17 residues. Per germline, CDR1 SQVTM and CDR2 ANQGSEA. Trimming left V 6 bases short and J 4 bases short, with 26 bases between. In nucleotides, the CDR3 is TGCAGCGTCGAATCGACCGGGACACTCATCCAAGCAGATACGCAGTATTTT. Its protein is CSVESTGTLIQADTQYF.

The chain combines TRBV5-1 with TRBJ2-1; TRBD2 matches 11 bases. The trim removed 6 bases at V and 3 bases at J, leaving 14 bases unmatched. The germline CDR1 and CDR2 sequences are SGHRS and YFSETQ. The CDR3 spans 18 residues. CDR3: CASNFFGSGGAGYNEQFF. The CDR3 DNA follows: TGCGCCAGCAACTTCTTCGGTAGCGGGGGGGCGGGCTACAATGAGCAGTTCTTC.

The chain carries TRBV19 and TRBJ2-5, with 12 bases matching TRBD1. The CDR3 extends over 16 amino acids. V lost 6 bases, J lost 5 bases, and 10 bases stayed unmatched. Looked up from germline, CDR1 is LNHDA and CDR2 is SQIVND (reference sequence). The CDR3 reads CASSETGTGGLETQYF. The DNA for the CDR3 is TGTGCCAGTAGCGAAACTGGGACAGGGGGCTTGGAGACCCAGTACTTC.

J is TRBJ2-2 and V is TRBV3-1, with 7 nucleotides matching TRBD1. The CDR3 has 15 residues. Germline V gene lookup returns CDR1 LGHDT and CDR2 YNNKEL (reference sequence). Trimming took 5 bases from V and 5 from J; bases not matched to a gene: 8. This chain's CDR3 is CASSDRVSVTGELFF. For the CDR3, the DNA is TGTGCCAGCAGCGACAGGGTATCGGTGACCGGGGAGCTGTTTTTT.

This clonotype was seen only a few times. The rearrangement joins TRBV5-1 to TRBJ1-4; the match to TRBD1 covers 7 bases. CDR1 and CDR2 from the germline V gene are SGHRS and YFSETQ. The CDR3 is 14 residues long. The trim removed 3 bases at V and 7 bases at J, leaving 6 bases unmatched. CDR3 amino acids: CASSSRQGGEKLFF. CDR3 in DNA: TGCGCCAGCAGCTCCCGACAGGGAGGTGAAAAACTGTTTTTT. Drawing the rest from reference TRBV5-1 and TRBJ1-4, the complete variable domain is KAGVTQTPRYLIKTRGQQVTLSCSPISGHRSVSWYQQTPGQGLQFLFEYFSETQRNKGNFPGRFSGRQFSNSRSEMNVSTLELGDSALYLCASSSRQGGEKLFFGSGTQLSVL.

The CDR3 region has the DNA TGTGCCAGCAGCCGCACGGGTCCCTACAATGAGCAGTTCTTC. Encoded protein: CASSRTGPYNEQFF. This chain connects TRBV5-6 to TRBJ2-1; D is ambiguous. The V end was cut by 4 bases, the J end by 2 bases, with 10 bases between. Germline assignment: CDR1 SGHDT and CDR2 YYEEEE. This CDR3 comprises 14 residues.

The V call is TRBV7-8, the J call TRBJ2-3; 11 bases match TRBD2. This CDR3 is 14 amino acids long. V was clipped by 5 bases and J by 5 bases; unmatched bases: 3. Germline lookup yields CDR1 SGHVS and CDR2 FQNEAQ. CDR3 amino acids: CASSQGTSGDTQYF. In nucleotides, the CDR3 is TGTGCCAGCAGCCAGGGGACTAGCGGAGATACGCAGTATTTT.